This TCR beta chain comes out of a study of OX40 agonist ivuxolimab in advanced cancers. Profiled with immunoSEQ multiplex PCR; TCRdb holds only in-frame clones, not every one. The sample holds tens of thousands of clones, roughly nine tenths seen once. At baseline, cycle 4 day 1, and cycle 7 day 1, blood was sampled. Trimming took off 1 base at V and 3 bases at J, with 6 bases between the two ends. The CDR3 runs 13 residues. Germline V lookup: CDR1 MNHNS, CDR2 SASEGT. The chain carries TRBV6-1 and TRBJ1-2; no definite D call. Source: CD4+ or CD8+ T cells sorted from blood, taken in a trial of the OX40 agonist ivuxolimab. This TCR was sampled from an adult with an advanced solid tumor such as melanoma, head and neck, liver or kidney cancer. This CDR3 is CASSEVADYGYTF. The CDR3 nucleotides are TGTGCCAGCAGTGAAGTGGCAGACTATGGCTACACCTTC.